The entry below describes one T cell receptor beta chain. This clonotype was counted once. Its antigen is not yet known. Base qualities are not at hand, and no much larger clone is one base apart. Support from one read is weak. From the cysteine up to the phenylalanine, the CDR3 has a length of 15 residues. CDR3 DNA only is kept here, 45 bases in frame from base 1. V and J are truncated by 1 base and 0 bases respectively, leaving an intervening sequence of 9 bases. CDR1 and CDR2 were assigned from the germline V gene as MGHDK and SYGVNS. This sample is part of a study of response to subunit inactivated influenza vaccine (dated by TCRdb to the late 2010s). Regarding the study in general: Deep quantitative T cell receptor repertoire profiling was used in the study to track responses to a trivalent subunit inactivated influenza vaccine. Study-level results and caveats: According to the authors, only a limited number of new T cells may be recruited by each seasonal influenza vaccination.

Library preparation was by RT-PCR. Instrument used: Illumina HiSeq 2500. TCRdb took the public reads, trimmed them with fastp at Q25, ran MiXCR for clone calling and kept in-frame beta chains. CDR3 protein sequences are deduplicated, and each keeps its most common genes and DNA. Across this sample there are around 530,000 distinct CDR3 sequences, with more than 15% seen only once. The ten largest clones capture less than 4% of the sample. The chain employs TRBV25-1 and TRBJ1-1; a tentative D call is TRBD1 (6 bases match). The sample in question was CD4+ T cells sorted from PBMCs, obtained less than 25 months after vaccination. This clonotype originated in a man aged 50-75 years who received an inactivated influenza vaccine. Donor details come from another sample of the same person, matched by shared clones. The CDR3 region has the sequence CASSESGQLNTEAFF. The bases are TGTGCCAGCAGTGAATCGGGACAACTGAACACTGAAGCTTTCTTT.